These 21 T cell receptor beta chains came from one sample sequenced in a study of blood T cell repertoires in COVID-19. Generated by immunoSEQ multiplex PCR, the TCRdb table keeps only in-frame clones and is missing some. The table lists 380,000 or so clones, roughly nine tenths of them singletons, with around 1.2% in the top ten. Specimen: peripheral blood. These TCRs come from a man aged 35 to 55 with acute or convalescent COVID-19.

This clone appeared a few times. The chain employs TRBV20-1 and TRBJ2-5, with 13 bases lining up with TRBD2. Looked up from germline, CDR1 is DFQATT and CDR2 is SNEGSKA (reference sequence). The ends lost 3 bases at V and 5 bases at J; junction bases unmatched: 9. CDR3 length equals 16 residues. CDR3: CSASLGLAGVGETQYF. The CDR3 region has the DNA TGCAGTGCTAGTCTCGGACTAGCGGGAGTGGGTGAGACCCAGTACTTC.

The chain combines TRBV7-9 with TRBJ1-1; D is unclear. Germline-derived CDR1 and CDR2 are SEHNR and FQNEAQ (reference sequence). V was pared by 1 base and J by 1 base, with 13 bases between. CDR3 length equals 16 residues. The CDR3 region has the DNA TGTGCCAGCAGCTTAGGAAGTGGCAGGTCGAACACTGAAGCTTTCTTT. Protein product: CASSLGSGRSNTEAFF.

The chain links TRBV5-5 to TRBJ1-1, with TRBD1 matching over 8 bases. V was clipped by 1 base and J by 1 base; unmatched bases: 0. Germline values: CDR1 SGHKS, CDR2 YYEKEE (reference sequence). This CDR3 is built from 14 residues. The CDR3 DNA sequence: TGTGCCAGCAGCTTGACAGGGGGGAACACTGAAGCTTTCTTT. This codes for CASSLTGGNTEAFF.

The rearrangement joins TRBV5-1 to TRBJ1-1, with D hard to call. Germline V CDR1 and CDR2: SGHRS, YFSETQ. This CDR3 is built from 14 residues. V lost 4 bases, J lost 4 bases, and 14 bases lay in between. In DNA, the CDR3 is TGCGCCAGCAGCCTAACCCTACCCCGCACTGAAGCTTTCTTT. Encoded protein: CASSLTLPRTEAFF.

This chain connects TRBV15 to TRBJ2-7; 7 nucleotides align to TRBD1. This CDR3 has 13 residues. J gave up 2 bases and V 2 bases, and 0 bases lay outside the gene matches. Looked up from germline, CDR1 is LNHNV and CDR2 is YYDKDF (reference sequence). The CDR3 here is CATSRQGAYEQYF. The CDR3 nucleotides read TGTGCCACCAGCAGACAGGGGGCCTACGAGCAGTACTTC.

The J gene is TRBJ1-2, the V gene TRBV5-6; 10 nucleotides line up with TRBD1. Germline V gene data show CDR1 as SGHDT and CDR2 as YYEEEE. This CDR3 is 14 amino acids long. V lost 3 bases to trimming and J lost 8 bases; unmatched junction nucleotides: 7. The DNA of the CDR3 is TGTGCCAGCAGCTGGGGACAGGGGACTGGGGGCTACACCTTC. Translating gives CASSWGQGTGGYTF.

The CDR3 DNA follows: TGTGCCAGTAGAGACCCACAGGGGATGAAAATGAACACTGAAGCTTTCTTT. Translated: CASRDPQGMKMNTEAFF. The chain couples TRBV19 to TRBJ1-1; TRBD1 agrees at 7 bases. CDR1 is LNHDA and CDR2 is SQIVND in the germline V gene (reference sequence). V was clipped by 6 bases and J by 0 bases; unmatched bases: 13. The CDR3 is 17 amino acids.

The V gene is TRBV19, the J gene TRBJ1-2; no firm D call. Germline assignment: CDR1 LNHDA and CDR2 SQIVND (reference sequence). The germline V and J ends were trimmed by 6 bases and 2 bases, with 10 bases remaining between them. This CDR3 region has 13 residues. The DNA for the CDR3 is TGTGCCAGTAGACTTTTATCGAACTATGGCTACACCTTC. Translated, it gives CASRLLSNYGYTF.

Here the CDR3 DNA reads TGTGCCAGTAGCTTATCGGGACAGGGGGCCTACGAGCAGTACTTC. It specifies CASSLSGQGAYEQYF. V gene TRBV19 combines with J gene TRBJ2-7; 11 bases line up with TRBD1. CDR1 is LNHDA and CDR2 is SQIVND in the germline V gene (reference sequence). The V and J ends lost 6 bases and 2 bases, in that order; junction bases with no gene match: 6. The CDR3 length is 15 residues.

The chain is built from TRBV7-2 and TRBJ1-3; TRBD1 matches 9 bases. Trimming removed 4 bases from V and 0 bases from J; junction bases left unmatched: 4. This CDR3 is built from 16 residues. Germline loops: CDR1 SGHTA, CDR2 FQGNSA. CDR3 nucleotides: TGTGCCAGCAGCTCCGGGACAGGGAGCTCTGGAAACACCATATATTTT. Translated: CASSSGTGSSGNTIYF.

The chain recombines TRBV11-3 with TRBJ2-5; possible D gene TRBD2, 5 bases. There are 15 residues in the CDR3. V was clipped by 0 bases and J by 2 bases, with 10 bases between them. The germline V gene has CDR1 SGHNT and CDR2 YENEEA. The CDR3 coding sequence is TGTGCCAGCAGCTTAGATAGTACGGGACAAGAGACCCAGTACTTC. Amino acid sequence: CASSLDSTGQETQYF.

The chain carries TRBV27 and TRBJ1-5; 7 bases agree with TRBD1. Trimming at V came to 3 bases and at J to 4 bases, leaving 6 bases not matched to a gene. From germline, CDR1 is MNHEY and CDR2 SMNVEV (reference sequence). The CDR3 extends over 15 amino acids. The CDR3 bases are TGTGCCAGCAGTTTTGGGACAGTGTATAATCAGCCCCAGCATTTT. The encoded protein is CASSFGTVYNQPQHF.

The CDR3 sequence: CAISTTGVDQPQHF. CDR3 bases: TGTGCCATCAGTACAACAGGTGTCGATCAGCCCCAGCATTTT. The chain recombines TRBV10-3 with TRBJ1-5, with a possible D match to TRBD1 (5 bases). The V end lost 5 bases, the J end lost 5 bases, and 13 bases lay between the germline ends. This CDR3 is built from 14 residues. The germline V gene encodes CDR1 ENHRY and CDR2 SYGVKD.

The chain recombines TRBV11-2 with TRBJ1-2, with 8 nucleotides matching TRBD1. V lost 3 bases and J lost 4; bases outside the gene matches: 4. Per germline, CDR1 SGHAT and CDR2 FQNNGV. This CDR3 comprises 14 residues. The CDR3 is CASSFPDRGYGYTF. The CDR3 DNA reads TGTGCCAGCAGCTTTCCCGACAGGGGCTATGGCTACACCTTC.

CDR3 bases: TGTGCCAGCAGCACATTTGACAGGGAATCCTACGAGCAGTACTTC. This sequence encodes CASSTFDRESYEQYF. The chain couples TRBV21-1 to TRBJ2-7; the D call of TRBD1 is as the table states it, not checked on the DNA. TRBV21-1 represents a pseudogene. The length of the CDR3 is 15 residues.

This clone was observed a handful of times. The chain joins TRBV11-2 to TRBJ2-3; D is unclear. This CDR3 has 15 amino acids. The germline V gene encodes CDR1 SGHAT and CDR2 FQNNGV. V lost 0 bases and J lost 4, with 11 bases in between. CDR3 in DNA: TGTGCCAGCAGCTTAGATGTGTCTGGAGCAGATACGCAGTATTTT. Protein product: CASSLDVSGADTQYF.

The chain is built from TRBV5-1 and TRBJ2-7, with D perhaps matching TRBD1 (6 bases). V lost 0 bases and J lost 3, with 37 bases in between. The CDR3 extends over 23 amino acids. The germline gives CDR1 SGHRS, CDR2 YFSETQ. The CDR3 coding sequence is TGCGCCAGCAGCTTGGCCGTGCCTTGGGTACAGGGCTTTATCCAAGCTATTTTCTACGAGCAGTACTTC. It is translated as CASSLAVPWVQGFIQAIFYEQYF.

The chain has TRBV6-5 and TRBJ1-5; maybe TRBD1 (5 bases). Trimming took 6 bases from V and 3 from J, leaving 9 bases between them. Looked up from germline, CDR1 is MNHEY and CDR2 is SVGAGI. There are 13 residues in the CDR3. The CDR3 here is CASRFRVNQPQHF. The CDR3 coding sequence is TGTGCCAGCAGGTTCAGGGTCAATCAGCCCCAGCATTTT.

The chain combines TRBV29-1 with TRBJ1-1, with D hard to call. This CDR3 region has 14 residues. Per germline, CDR1 SQVTM and CDR2 ANQGSEA. Deletions cut 6 bases from V and 4 bases from J, with 18 bases between. The CDR3 DNA is TGCAGCGTGGGTCTTCTGAATCGGGGCACTGAAGCTTTCTTT. This codes for CSVGLLNRGTEAFF.

The rearrangement links TRBV5-1 to TRBJ2-7, with 10 bases fitting TRBD1. V dropped 4 bases and J dropped 5; count of bases not matched to a gene: 9. Germline CDR1 SGHRS, CDR2 YFSETQ. The CDR3 covers 15 residues. The CDR3 loop is CASSGVTGGTDEQYF. Written as DNA, the CDR3 is TGCGCCAGCAGCGGGGTGACAGGGGGCACCGACGAGCAGTACTTC.

The rearrangement links TRBV9 to TRBJ1-2, with D possibly matching TRBD1 (6 bases). Germline V gene sequence: CDR1 SGDLS, CDR2 YYNGEE. This CDR3 is built from 16 residues. V was clipped by 3 bases and J by 2 bases, with 17 bases between them. The DNA for the CDR3 is TGTGCCAGCAGCGCGCGAGGGGGGGAGCGGAACTATGGCTACACCTTC. Protein: CASSARGGERNYGYTF.